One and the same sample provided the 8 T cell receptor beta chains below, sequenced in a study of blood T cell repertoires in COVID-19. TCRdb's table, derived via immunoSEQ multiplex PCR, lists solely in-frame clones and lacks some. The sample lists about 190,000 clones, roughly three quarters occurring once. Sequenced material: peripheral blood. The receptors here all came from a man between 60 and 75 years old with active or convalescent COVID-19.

Here the CDR3 reads CSVAVGGPGYEQYF. The CDR3 nucleotides are TGCAGCGTTGCGGTGGGAGGGCCGGGATACGAGCAGTACTTC. The rearrangement uses TRBV29-1 and TRBJ2-7; 7 bases are a match to TRBD2. The CDR3 loop spans 14 amino acids. With V trimmed by 4 bases and J by 4 bases, 10 bases remained unmatched. The V gene's germline CDR1 is SQVTM and CDR2 ANQGSEA.

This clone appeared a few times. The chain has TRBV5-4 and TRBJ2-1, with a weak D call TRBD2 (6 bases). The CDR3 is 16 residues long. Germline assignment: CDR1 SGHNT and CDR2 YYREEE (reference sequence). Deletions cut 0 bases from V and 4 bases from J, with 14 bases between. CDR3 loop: CASSLAGREGYNEQFF. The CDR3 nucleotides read TGTGCCAGCAGCTTGGCTGGGCGGGAAGGGTACAATGAGCAGTTCTTC.

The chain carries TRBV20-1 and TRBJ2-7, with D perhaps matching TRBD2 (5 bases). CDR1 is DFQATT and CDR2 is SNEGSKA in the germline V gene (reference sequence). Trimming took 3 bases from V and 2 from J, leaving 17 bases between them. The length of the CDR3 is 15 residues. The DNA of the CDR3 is TGCAGTGCTAGTTGGTGGGGAGTCTCTGCCTACGAGCAGTACTTC. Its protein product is CSASWWGVSAYEQYF.

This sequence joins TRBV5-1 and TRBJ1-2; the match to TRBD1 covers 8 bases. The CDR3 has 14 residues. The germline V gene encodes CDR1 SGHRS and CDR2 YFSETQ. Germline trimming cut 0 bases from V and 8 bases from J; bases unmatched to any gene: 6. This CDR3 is CASSLERTGYGYTF. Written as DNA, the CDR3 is TGCGCCAGCAGCTTGGAAAGGACAGGGTACGGCTACACCTTC.

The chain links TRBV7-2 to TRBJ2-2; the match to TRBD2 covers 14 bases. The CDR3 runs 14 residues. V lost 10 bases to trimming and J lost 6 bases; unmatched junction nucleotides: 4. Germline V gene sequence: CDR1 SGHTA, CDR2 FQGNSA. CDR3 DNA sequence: TGTGCCACGGGACTAGCGGGAGCGGCCGGGGAGCTGTTTTTT. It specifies CATGLAGAAGELFF.

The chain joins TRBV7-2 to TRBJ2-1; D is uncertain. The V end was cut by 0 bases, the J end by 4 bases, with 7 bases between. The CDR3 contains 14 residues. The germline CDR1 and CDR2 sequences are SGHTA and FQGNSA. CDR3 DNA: TGTGCCAGCAGCTTAGCGTTCTTATACAATGAGCAGTTCTTC. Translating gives CASSLAFLYNEQFF. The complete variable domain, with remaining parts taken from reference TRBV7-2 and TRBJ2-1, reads GAGVSQSPSNKVTEKGKDVELRCDPISGHTALYWYRQSLGQGLEFLIYFQGNSAPDKSGLPSDRFSAERTGGSVSTLTIQRTQQEDSAVYLCASSLAFLYNEQFFGPGTRLTVL.

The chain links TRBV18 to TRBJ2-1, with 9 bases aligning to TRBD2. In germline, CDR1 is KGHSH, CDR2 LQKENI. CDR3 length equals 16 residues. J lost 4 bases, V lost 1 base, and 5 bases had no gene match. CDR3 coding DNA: TGTGCCAGCTCACCACAACTAGCGGGTTCTTACAATGAGCAGTTCTTC. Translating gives CASSPQLAGSYNEQFF.

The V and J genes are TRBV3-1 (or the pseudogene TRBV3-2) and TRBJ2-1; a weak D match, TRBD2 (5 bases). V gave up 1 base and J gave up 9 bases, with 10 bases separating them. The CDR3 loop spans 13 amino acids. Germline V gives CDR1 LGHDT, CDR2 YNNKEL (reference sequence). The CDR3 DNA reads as TGTGCCAGCAGCCAAGGACGAGGGTCTGAGCAGTTCTTC. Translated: CASSQGRGSEQFF.